This T cell receptor (beta chain) was sequenced in a study of vaccination and CD4 T cells after COVID-19. Looking at the study overall: Post-COVID draws followed diagnosis by a median about 100 days (range 35 to 161). For three convalescent patients, sampling occurred both at day 14 and at days 161 to 241 after vaccination.

This CDR3 spans 15 amino acids. With 4 bases clipped from V and 5 bases from J, the junction kept 8 bases outside the gene matches. The V gene's germline CDR1 is MDHEN and CDR2 SYDVKM. The time point: late sampling 161 to 241 days after vaccination in a few convalescent patients. Treatment described: approximately nine-day PBMC culture with coronavirus spike peptide pools or control peptides (ViraFEST assay). Expanded clonotypes were found by TCR sequencing after peptide-pool stimulation (ViraFEST). The assay that was used to sequence DNA from cultured CD4+ T cells was the Oncomine TCR Beta short-read assay. MiXCR was run by TCRdb on the PCR reads, yielding one entry per CDR3 protein. Of about 25,000 distinct CDR3 sequences listed, 30% are singletons. About this clonotype itself: Its matching antigen is unknown.

The rearrangement uses TRBV28 and TRBJ2-5; 9 positions agree with TRBD1. The source is a human donor who had recovered from COVID-19. This specimen was CD4+ T cells from blood, cultured in vitro, taken about 7 months after SARS-CoV-2 vaccination. CDR3 nucleotides: TGTGCCAGCAGTTGGCAAACAGGGGGCCGGGAGACCCAGTACTTC. Translating it yields CASSWQTGGRETQYF.